The 15 T cell receptor beta chains below come from one sample, sequenced in a study of low-dose radiotherapy and immunotherapy resistance in tumors (dated by TCRdb to between 2021 and 2024). Per the publication, the time point label means: after trial treatment. Per the publication, the treatment or condition label means: LDRT plus nivolumab, ipilimumab, low-dose cyclophosphamide and aspirin (RACIN trial). The sequencer was an Illumina HiSeq 2500. TCRs were amplified with Phusion for roughly 19 PCR cycles, with a constant-region primer paired with the adapter attached to the V primers. Clones were called with MiXCR by TCRdb after fastp trimmed the public reads at Q25, and only in-frame beta chains were retained. Here each entry gathers all rows of one CDR3 protein and keeps the most common genes and DNA. Counted in this sample were 40,000 to 65,000 distinct CDR3 sequences; roughly 33% of them appeared once. The top ten clones comprise under 8.5% of the sample.

The sequencing used PBMCs, collected after low-dose radiotherapy plus immunotherapy. Every receptor here comes from a male donor with rectosigmoid adenocarcinoma.

This clonotype was counted many times. The chain is built from TRBV7-9 and TRBJ2-5; D is unclear. Germline V lookup: CDR1 SEHNR, CDR2 FQNEAQ (reference sequence). The CDR3 has 14 amino acids. The V and J ends lost 1 base and 5 bases respectively, with 11 bases between them. The CDR3 protein is CASSLVLGFETQYF. Here the CDR3 DNA reads TGTGCCAGCAGCTTAGTTCTCGGATTTGAGACCCAGTACTTC. The complete variable domain, with remaining parts taken from reference TRBV7-9 and TRBJ2-5, reads DTGVSQNPRHKITKRGQNVTFRCDPISEHNRLYWYRQTLGQGPEFLTYFQNEAQLEKSRLLSDRFSAERPKGSFSTLEIQRTEQGDSAMYLCASSLVLGFETQYFGPGTRLLVL.

This clonotype was counted many times. The chain joins TRBV29-1 to TRBJ2-1, with D hard to call. CDR3 length equals 14 residues. Between the trimmed V and J ends, which lost 2 bases and 1 base, there was a span of 9 bases. The germline V gene has CDR1 SQVTM and CDR2 ANQGSEA. CDR3 residues: CSVERGISYNEQFF. The CDR3 DNA reads TGCAGCGTTGAACGCGGAATATCCTACAATGAGCAGTTCTTC.

J is TRBJ2-1 and V is TRBV7-9; D uncertain. V lost 2 bases and J lost 13, with 0 bases in between. The CDR3 totals 8 residues. The V gene's germline CDR1 is SEHNR and CDR2 FQNEAQ (reference sequence). The CDR3 protein is CASSLQFF. The CDR3 nucleotides read TGTGCCAGCAGCTTACAGTTCTTC.

This clonotype came up many times. The J gene is TRBJ2-2, the V gene TRBV7-9; perhaps TRBD2 as D (7 bases). Germline V gene data show CDR1 as SEHNR and CDR2 as FQNEAQ (reference sequence). Trimming stripped 4 bases from V and 4 bases from J, with 16 bases between. The CDR3 contains 16 residues. The CDR3 region is CASSSRGGSVTGELFF. The DNA for the CDR3 is TGTGCCAGCAGCTCGAGGGGGGGGTCGGTCACCGGGGAGCTGTTTTTT. The complete variable domain, with remaining parts taken from reference TRBV7-9 and TRBJ2-2, reads DTGVSQNPRHKITKRGQNVTFRCDPISEHNRLYWYRQTLGQGPEFLTYFQNEAQLEKSRLLSDRFSAERPKGSFSTLEIQRTEQGDSAMYLCASSSRGGSVTGELFFGEGSRLTVL.

The rearrangement uses TRBV6-6 and TRBJ1-6, with D maybe TRBD1 (5 bases). Germline loops: CDR1 MNHNY, CDR2 SVGAGI (reference sequence). CDR3 size: 15 residues. Trimming pared 0 bases from V and 6 bases from J, leaving 9 bases between. The CDR3 DNA reads as TGTGCCAGCAGTTACTCGCCCGGGGCTAATTCACCCCTCCACTTT. It specifies CASSYSPGANSPLHF.

This clonotype was recorded at least ten times. V usage is TRBV28 and J usage is TRBJ2-3; 11 bases are shared with TRBD2. CDR3 length: 15 residues. V shed 7 bases and J 2 bases; nucleotides not matched to a gene: 5. Germline V gene lookup returns CDR1 MDHEN and CDR2 SYDVKM. CDR3 residues: CASTSGRKLTDTQYF. The CDR3 coding sequence is TGTGCCAGCACTAGCGGGAGGAAGCTCACAGATACGCAGTATTTT. Together with reference TRBV28 and TRBJ2-3, the CDR3 gives the full variable domain: DVKVTQSSRYLVKRTGEKVFLECVQDMDHENMFWYRQDPGLGLRLIYFSYDVKMKEKGDIPEGYSVSREKKERFSLILESASTNQTSMYLCASTSGRKLTDTQYFGPGTRLTVL.

This clonotype was recorded many times. This chain links TRBV29-1 with TRBJ2-5, with a tentative D call TRBD1 (6 bases). The V gene's germline CDR1 is SQVTM and CDR2 ANQGSEA. The CDR3 extends over 12 amino acids. The CDR3 DNA follows: TGCACAGGGGTGGGCAGGGGAGAGACCCAGTACTTC. This encodes CTGVGRGETQYF.

In this sample, this clonotype is medium-sized (0.01 to 0.1%). The CDR3 loop is CASSTGSNEQFF. Here the CDR3 DNA reads TGTGCCAGCAGCACAGGGAGTAATGAGCAGTTCTTC. The V and J genes are TRBV13 and TRBJ2-1, with D tentatively TRBD1 (6 bases). The CDR3 covers 12 residues. V was shortened by 5 bases and J by 7 bases, with 9 bases between the two germline ends. Germline V CDR1 and CDR2: PRHDT, FYEKMQ (reference sequence).

V gene TRBV28 combines with J gene TRBJ2-1; no clear D gene. CDR3 length equals 14 residues. V lost 1 base to trimming and J lost 5 bases, with 9 bases between them. Germline V gene data show CDR1 as MDHEN and CDR2 as SYDVKM. Written as DNA, the CDR3 is TGTGCCAGCAGTTTATCCCGCGGCCACAATGAGCAGTTCTTC. Amino acid sequence: CASSLSRGHNEQFF.

This clonotype was found many times. The chain links TRBV7-9 to TRBJ2-3; the match to TRBD2 covers 9 bases. The germline V gene encodes CDR1 SEHNR and CDR2 FQNEAQ (reference sequence). This CDR3 is 15 amino acids long. The V and J ends lost 6 bases and 2 bases, in that order; junction bases with no gene match: 6. The CDR3, as DNA: TGTGCCAGCAGGTCGACTAGCGGATACACAGATACGCAGTATTTT. This sequence encodes CASRSTSGYTDTQYF.

This clonotype was recorded many times. The chain couples TRBV11-2 to TRBJ2-5, with D hard to call. Germline V gene sequence: CDR1 SGHAT, CDR2 FQNNGV. With 7 bases removed from V and 5 bases from J, the gap between germline ends came to 8 bases. The CDR3 has 11 residues. As DNA, the CDR3 is TGTGCCAGCACCCTGGGGGAGACCCAGTACTTC. This sequence encodes CASTLGETQYF.

The chain recombines TRBV11-2 with TRBJ2-7, with D perhaps TRBD1 (5 bases). CDR1 SGHAT and CDR2 FQNNGV come from the germline V gene. V dropped 0 bases and J dropped 2 bases, with 11 bases sitting between them. This CDR3 region has 15 residues. The DNA of the CDR3 is TGTGCCAGCAGCTTAGATGGGGCCCGGGCCTACGAGCAGTACTTC. Translated: CASSLDGARAYEQYF.

This clonotype appeared once. V and J are TRBV7-2 and TRBJ2-1; TRBD2 matches 8 bases. CDR3 length equals 15 residues. Unmatched junction bases numbered 8, after V lost 5 bases and J lost 5 bases. Germline V gene data show CDR1 as SGHTA and CDR2 as FQGNSA. CDR3 in amino acids: CASSVPIAGNNEQFF. The DNA of the CDR3 is TGTGCCAGCAGCGTACCAATAGCGGGGAACAATGAGCAGTTCTTC.

CDR3 in amino acids: CASSKDPSYEQYF. Here the CDR3 DNA reads TGTGCCAGCAGTAAGGACCCTTCCTACGAGCAGTACTTC. This sequence joins TRBV5-4 and TRBJ2-7, with D uncertain. Trimming took off 5 bases at V and 1 base at J, with 10 bases between the two ends. The length of the CDR3 is 13 residues. Germline CDR1 SGHNT, CDR2 YYREEE (reference sequence).

The sample holds many counts of this clonotype. The chain uses TRBV7-9 and TRBJ2-2, with D tentatively TRBD2 (6 bases). V lost 2 bases, J lost 0 bases, and 16 bases lay in between. This CDR3 is 18 amino acids long. CDR1 and CDR2 (germline): SEHNR, FQNEAQ (reference sequence). The CDR3 sequence: CASSLSNGGNTNTGELFF. Here the CDR3 DNA reads TGTGCCAGCAGCTTATCGAACGGGGGAAATACGAACACCGGGGAGCTGTTTTTT.